This record looks at one TCR beta chain sequence and its context. Noted time point: newly diagnosed GD, antithyroid drugs for less than 3 months. PBMC-derived RNA was used for the TCR library. The CDR3 sequence is 14 residues long. Losses at the gene ends were 6 bases for V and 7 bases for J; bases not matched to a gene: 6. Germline V gives CDR1 MNHNS, CDR2 SASEGT. In building TCR beta libraries, iRepertoire HTBI primers were used together with Arm-PCR of CDR3 regions. MiXCR, run by TCRdb on the multiplex PCR reads, gives a single entry per CDR3 protein. The table lists 450,000 to 650,000 distinct CDR3 sequences, about 16% of them singletons. The data originate from a study of regulatory T cells in long-lasting Graves disease. These data were also reused for a study on T cells in Graves' hyperthyroidism and ophthalmopathy. As that report states: Disease duration under 2 months; hyperthyroidism patients were aged 18 to 65. TCR CDR3 regions were first amplified by RT-PCR with HTBI primers.

The V call is TRBV6-1, the J call TRBJ1-1; 12 bases are a match to TRBD1. The receptor's source is a woman between 40 and 65 years old with Graves disease. Sequenced material: peripheral blood mononuclear cells (PBMCs), taken at new diagnosis, from a patient treated with antithyroid drugs. The CDR3 loop reads CASSGTGGRDEAFF. The CDR3, as DNA: TGTGCCAGCAGCGGGACAGGGGGCCGAGATGAAGCTTTCTTT.